The rows below give T cell receptor beta chains drawn from one sample of a study of blood T cell repertoires in COVID-19. Only in-frame clones appear in the TCRdb table, and some are missing; sequencing was by immunoSEQ multiplex PCR. Of roughly 230,000 clones detected, more than 75% appear once; the ten largest clones hold 6.6%. The sequenced material came from PBMCs or T cells enriched from blood (not recorded which). The receptors were sampled from a woman aged 50 to 60 who had been exposed to COVID-19. Each CDR3 is given with its conserved first and last residue. D genes are given only for firm matches. Clone size is stated in some rows and not others, as once, few, many or a class when expanded.

V	D	J	size	DNA	CDR3
TRBV2	TRBD1	TRBJ1-1	-	TGTGCCAGCATCATGACAGGGTGGTACACTGAAGCTTTCTTT	CASIMTGWYTEAFF
TRBV3-1/TRBV3-2	-	TRBJ2-2	-	TGTGCCAGCGGGGGGGCCTGGAACACCGGGGAGCTGTTTTTT	CASGGAWNTGELFF
TRBV5-1	TRBD2	TRBJ2-1	-	TGCGCCAGCAGCTCCGGGACTAGTCCGCACAATGAGCAGTTCTTC	CASSSGTSPHNEQFF
TRBV7-6	TRBD1	TRBJ1-4	-	TGTGCCAGCAGCCCTATACACCCGGGACAGCCTAATGAAAAACTGTTTTTT	CASSPIHPGQPNEKLFF
TRBV5-4	TRBD1	TRBJ1-1	-	TGTGCCAGCAGCCTCCCGGACAGGTACGCTGAAGCTTTCTTT	CASSLPDRYAEAFF
TRBV7-8	-	TRBJ2-7	-	TGTGCCAGCAGCCCATCCTACGAGCAGTACTTC	CASSPSYEQYF
TRBV7-9	TRBD2	TRBJ2-3	-	TGTGCCAGCAGCTTAGGTGAGCGGGACACAGATACGCAGTATTTT	CASSLGERDTDTQYF
TRBV7-9	-	TRBJ1-4	-	TGTGCCAGCAGCTCTTGGACAGTTCCAACTAATGAAAAACTGTTTTTT	CASSSWTVPTNEKLFF
TRBV27	TRBD1	TRBJ1-1	-	TGTGCCAGCAGTTTATCGGGGTTTGGACAGGGGAAGAACACTGAAGCTTTCTTT	CASSLSGFGQGKNTEAFF
TRBV2	-	TRBJ2-2	-	TGTGCCAGCGGCGTGCAGGCGAACACCGGGGAGCTGTTTTTT	CASGVQANTGELFF
TRBV4-2	-	TRBJ1-2	-	TGTGCCAGCAGCCAAGAATTGACATCTACCTATGGCTACACCTTC	CASSQELTSTYGYTF
TRBV27	TRBD2	TRBJ2-3	-	TGTGCCAGCAGTTTAACCGGGACTAGCGGGGGAGTCACAGATACGCAGTATTTT	CASSLTGTSGGVTDTQYF
TRBV14	-	TRBJ1-1	-	TGTGCCAGCAGCCAAATAAGAGGAAACACTGAAGCTTTCTTT	CASSQIRGNTEAFF
TRBV6-5	TRBD1	TRBJ1-2	-	TGTGCCAGCTCCCGGACAGGGGGGGAATATGGCTACACCTTC	CASSRTGGEYGYTF
TRBV19	-	TRBJ1-5	few	TGTGCCAGTAGTTGGGAGGAAGCTCAGCCCCAGCATTTT	CASSWEEAQPQHF
TRBV27	TRBD2	TRBJ2-3	once	TGTGCCAGCAGTTTACTAGCGGGGACAGATACGCAGTATTTT	CASSLLAGTDTQYF
TRBV6-2/TRBV6-3	-	TRBJ1-5	-	TGTGCCAGCAGTTACGGGGAGGGGGGGCAGCCCCAGCATTTT	CASSYGEGGQPQHF
TRBV2	-	TRBJ1-2	-	TGTGCCAGCAGTGAGAGGGTGGAGAGCCGCTATGGCTACACCTTC	CASSERVESRYGYTF
TRBV5-6	-	TRBJ2-1	once	TGTGCCAGCAGCTTAGGGCAGGGATGGCGAGATGAGCAGTTCTTC	CASSLGQGWRDEQFF
TRBV10-1	-	TRBJ1-2	-	TGCGCCAGCAGTGATAGTACAGTTGGGTATGGCTACACCTTC	CASSDSTVGYGYTF
TRBV10-3	-	TRBJ1-2	-	TGTGCCATCAGTCCTAACAGGGACGACTATGGCTACACCTTC	CAISPNRDDYGYTF
TRBV6-5	-	TRBJ2-3	few	TGTGCCAGCAGTTCCCCCCAGACTATTTTGCAGTATTTT	CASSSPQTILQYF
TRBV5-1	TRBD1	TRBJ2-5	-	TGCGCCAGCAGCTTTAGACAGGGGAGGCAAGAGACCCAGTACTTC	CASSFRQGRQETQYF
TRBV28	-	TRBJ1-6	-	TGTGCCAGCATTGCAGGGGCGTCGAATTCACCCCTCCACTTT	CASIAGASNSPLHF
TRBV7-2	-	TRBJ2-7	-	TGTGCCAGCAGCTTAGCCCAACTTCCAGGGGCAATGCCCTACGAGCAGTACTTC	CASSLAQLPGAMPYEQYF
TRBV5-5	-	TRBJ1-2	-	TGTGCCAGCAGCACGGCCTGGGCTAACACCTTC	CASSTAWANTF
TRBV7-8	-	TRBJ1-2	once	TGTGCCAGCAGCCTATCTGCCCAGAGGATGCGCGATGGCTACACCTTC	CASSLSAQRMRDGYTF
TRBV9	TRBD1	TRBJ2-2	-	TGTGCCAGCAGCGTAGAGACAGGGAGACCCCGGGAGCTGTTTTTT	CASSVETGRPRELFF
TRBV7-2	-	TRBJ2-1	-	TGTGCCAGCAGCTTAGGGGGCGGGGACGCTCAGGGGTTCTTC	CASSLGGGDAQGFF
TRBV27	-	TRBJ1-5	once	TGTGCCAGCAGTTTACGGGGGTTCGGGCAGCCCCAGCATTTT	CASSLRGFGQPQHF
TRBV5-8	-	TRBJ2-1	-	TGTGCCAGCAGTCCAATCACTAGGCTCAGCGAGCAGTTCTTC	CASSPITRLSEQFF
TRBV3-1/TRBV3-2	-	TRBJ2-3	-	TGTGCCAGCAGCCTGACTACGGGTACAGATACGCAGTATTTT	CASSLTTGTDTQYF
TRBV3-1/TRBV3-2	TRBD2	TRBJ2-1	-	TGTGCCAGCAGCCAAGGGGCCGGGAGGGCTAATGAGCAGTTCTTC	CASSQGAGRANEQFF
TRBV14	-	TRBJ1-4	many	TGTGCCAGCAGCCAAGAATCTGGGGGCCTTGGTGAAAAACTGTTTTTT	CASSQESGGLGEKLFF
TRBV24-1	TRBD1	TRBJ2-3	-	TGTGCCACCAGTGATTTGGGGGACAGGGCCACAGATACGCAGTATTTT	CATSDLGDRATDTQYF
TRBV6-5	-	TRBJ1-6	-	TGTGCCAGCAGTACTCGGGATAATTCACCCCTCCACTTT	CASSTRDNSPLHF
TRBV3-1/TRBV3-2	-	TRBJ1-2	-	TGTGCCAGCAGCCCTAACACCTATGTACAGGGTTTCAAGATTTCTAACTATGGCTACACCTTC	CASSPNTYVQGFKISNYGYTF
TRBV6-5	TRBD1	TRBJ1-4	few	TGTGCCAGCCAGACAGGGTACGCCGAAAAACTGTTTTTT	CASQTGYAEKLFF